Below, 2 T cell receptor beta chains from the same sample are listed, as sequenced in a study of graft-versus-host responses after intestinal transplantation. Libraries were prepared by immunoSEQ multiplex PCR; TCRdb keeps only in-frame clonotypes and omits some of them. Here the sample spans tens of thousands of clones, more than 90% being singletons. The sequences come from bone marrow, collected roughly 780 days after intestinal transplantation. These receptors were collected from a human patient who received an intestinal transplant, so some T cells may come from the graft donor.

V is TRBV6-5 and J is TRBJ2-7, with a weak D call TRBD1 (6 bases). Germline lookup yields CDR1 MNHEY and CDR2 SVGAGI. Trimming cost V 6 bases and J 12 bases, with 15 bases left between them. This CDR3 has 11 amino acids. The CDR3 sequence: CASRSAQGVYF. In DNA form, the CDR3 reads TGTGCCAGCAGAAGCGCACAGGGCGTGTACTTC.

The chain uses TRBV5-6 and TRBJ2-2; no clear D. Germline V gene lookup returns CDR1 SGHDT and CDR2 YYEEEE. Trimming removed 4 bases from V and 5 bases from J, with 15 bases in between. This CDR3 spans 15 amino acids. CDR3 sequence (DNA): TGTGCCAGCAGCCCTAACTGGCCCGAAACCGGGGAGCTGTTTTTT. Protein: CASSPNWPETGELFF.